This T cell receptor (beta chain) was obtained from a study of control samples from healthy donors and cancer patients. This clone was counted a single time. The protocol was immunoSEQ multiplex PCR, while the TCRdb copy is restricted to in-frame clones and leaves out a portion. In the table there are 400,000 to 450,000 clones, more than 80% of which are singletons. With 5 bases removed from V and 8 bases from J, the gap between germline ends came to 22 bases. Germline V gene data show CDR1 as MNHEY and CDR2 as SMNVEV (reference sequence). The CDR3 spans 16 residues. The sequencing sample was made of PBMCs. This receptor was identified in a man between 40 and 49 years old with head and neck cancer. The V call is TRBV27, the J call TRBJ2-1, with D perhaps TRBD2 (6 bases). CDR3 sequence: CASSRILGGGRDEQFF. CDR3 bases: TGTGCCAGCAGTAGGATTCTCGGGGGAGGTAGAGATGAGCAGTTCTTC.